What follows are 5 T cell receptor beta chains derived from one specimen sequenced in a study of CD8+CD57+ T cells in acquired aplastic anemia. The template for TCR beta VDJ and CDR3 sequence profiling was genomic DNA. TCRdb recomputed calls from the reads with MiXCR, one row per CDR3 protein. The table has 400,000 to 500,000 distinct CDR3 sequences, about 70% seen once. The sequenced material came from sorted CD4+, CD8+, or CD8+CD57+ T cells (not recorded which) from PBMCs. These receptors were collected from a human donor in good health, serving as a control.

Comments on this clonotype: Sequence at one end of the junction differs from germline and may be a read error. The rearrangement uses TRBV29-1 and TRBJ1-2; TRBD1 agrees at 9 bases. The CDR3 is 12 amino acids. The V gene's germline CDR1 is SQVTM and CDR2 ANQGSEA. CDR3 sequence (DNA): TGCAGCTTGGGACAGGGTAACGATGGCTACACCTTC. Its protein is CSLGQGNDGYTF.

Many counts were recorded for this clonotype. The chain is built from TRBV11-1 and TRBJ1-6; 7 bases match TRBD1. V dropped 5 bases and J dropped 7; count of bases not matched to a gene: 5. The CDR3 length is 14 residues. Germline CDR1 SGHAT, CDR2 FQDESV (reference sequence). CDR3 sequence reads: CASSNRGENSPLHF. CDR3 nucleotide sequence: TGTGCCAGCAGCAACAGGGGTGAGAATTCACCCCTCCACTTT. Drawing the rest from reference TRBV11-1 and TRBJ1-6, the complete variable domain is EAEVAQSPRYKITEKSQAVAFWCDPISGHATLYWYRQILGQGPELLVQFQDESVVDDSQLPKDRFSAERLKGVDSTLKIQPAELGDSAMYLCASSNRGENSPLHFGNGTRLTVT.

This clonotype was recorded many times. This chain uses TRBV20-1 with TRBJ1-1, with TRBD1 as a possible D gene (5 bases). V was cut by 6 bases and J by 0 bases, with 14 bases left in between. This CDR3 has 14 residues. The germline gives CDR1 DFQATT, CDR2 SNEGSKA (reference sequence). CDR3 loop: CSAPHSGVNTEAFF. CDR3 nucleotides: TGCAGTGCCCCCCACTCGGGGGTGAACACTGAAGCTTTCTTT.

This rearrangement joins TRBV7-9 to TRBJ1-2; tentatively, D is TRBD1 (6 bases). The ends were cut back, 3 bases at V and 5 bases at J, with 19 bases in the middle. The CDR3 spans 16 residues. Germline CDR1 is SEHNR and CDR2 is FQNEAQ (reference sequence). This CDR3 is CASSFAPSGTTYGYTF. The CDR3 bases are TGTGCCAGCAGCTTCGCCCCCTCCGGGACAACTTATGGCTACACCTTC.

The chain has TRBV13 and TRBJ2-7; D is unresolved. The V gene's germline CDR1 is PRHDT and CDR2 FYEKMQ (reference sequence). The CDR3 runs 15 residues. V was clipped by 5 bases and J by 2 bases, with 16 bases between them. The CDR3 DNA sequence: TGTGCCAGCAGCGTAGTTGCCCGGAACACCTACGAGCAGTACTTC. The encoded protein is CASSVVARNTYEQYF.